This TCR beta chain was identified in a study of persistence of HIV-infected CD4 T cells (dated by TCRdb to 2018 to 2021). Some background on the complete study: The study isolated CMV- and HIV-1 Gag-responding CD4+ T cells from ART-treated individuals to examine antigen-driven clonal expansion of HIV-1-infected cells. Suppressive ART had been received by participants for a median of 8 years. TCRbeta sequencing assessed the clonality of all cells in each sorted population, while proviral sequencing assessed the clonality of infected cells. Cross-participant TCR cluster analysis included 8 or 9 participants for CMV and more than five participants for Gag. Peripheral blood samples of up to roughly 200 mL were taken at multiple time points, with the exception of two participants who underwent leukapheresis at a single time point. On the study overall, not on this receptor specifically: Only a small number of individuals took part in the study, and only a limited range of antigens was tested. Within the same sorted populations, TCR oligoclonality correlated with proviral oligoclonality. TCRbeta richness in CMV- and Gag-responding cells was significantly lower than in anti-CD3/anti-CD28-responding cells; CMV-responding cells had higher oligoclonality than CD3/CD28-stimulated and Gag-responding cells. Restriction of bulk TCR analyses to the rare CMV-responding cells that actually carried HIV-1 proviruses was not possible. Enrichment of degenerate expanded CDR3beta sequences was found in antigen-responding cells, suggesting convergent selection of CD4+ responses to CMV and Gag.

The immunoSEQ hsTCRB assay version 4 in survey mode was used to sequence TCRbeta repertoires from genomic DNA. For TCRbeta sequencing, genomic DNA was diluted to approximately 9.9 ng/uL, and up to 1 ug was used per sample. Per the authors' processing: TCRbeta data were analyzed in ImmunoSeq Analyzer 3.0, with diversity computed on productive nucleotide rearrangements. Using the Immunarch R package, lower-bound TCR diversity was estimated with the improved Chao index and clonality was estimated with the Gini coefficient. Different nucleotide rearrangements encoding the same CDR3beta amino acid sequence were treated as distinct clonotypes. Differential abundance analysis identified TCRbeta sequences significantly enriched in antigen-responding cells relative to anti-CD3/anti-CD28-activated cells. GLIPH2 grouped TCRs by predicted peptide-MHC specificity, both within each participant and across combined participant data sets. The immuneACCESS repertoire file appears here via TCRdb, limited to in-frame rearrangements. These files lack a portion of the clones; in checked studies, under half of the deficit traces to unresolved V genes, and the cause of the others is not known. The DNA was the basis for D and trimming; V, J and clone size are from that table. For this sample there are 25,000 to 35,000 clones; around 82% appear just once. Together, the top ten hold around 0.94% of the sample.

As for this clone: The specificity of this receptor is unknown. It has no much larger one-base neighbor in the sample; base qualities were not kept.

The treatment or condition label, read with the paper, signifies: suppressive antiretroviral therapy. Lysates of CMV-infected fibroblasts were used at 9 to 10 ug/mL for cell stimulation. Memory populations depleted of antigen-responding cells were obtained by sorting nonresponding CD40L-negative CD69-negative CD45RO-high memory CD4+ T cells. Participants were HIV-1-infected adults who started suppressive ART during chronic infection. Participants had undetectable plasma HIV-1 RNA below 50 copies/mL for at least 4 years. To be included, participants needed a CD4+ T cell count above 400 cells/uL and a positive CMV serology. Before stimulation, PBMCs were isolated using density centrifugation and then depleted of CD8+ T cells. Stimulation of CD8-depleted PBMCs was carried out for more than 15 hours with anti-CD28/CD49d costimulation, CD40-blocking antibody and enfuvirtide, to prevent new infections. Cells were sorted on a Beckman Coulter MoFlo Legacy or XDP sorter, with propidium iodide excluding dead cells. Genomic DNA was extracted using the QIAamp DNA Mini Kit for samples with more than one million cells and using the Quick-DNA Microprep Kit for all other samples.

The receptor's source is an adult man with HIV who was CMV-seropositive. The source material was CD4+ T cells sorted from PBMCs after roughly 17-hour stimulation, sampled from a patient who received antiretroviral therapy. This specimen's cell subset or site label, interpreted: CD40L-CD69- CD45RO-high memory CD4 T cells not responding to CMV lysate.

CDR3 reads: CASSLTPGQASGYTF. The DNA sequence is TGTGCCAGCAGCTTAACCCCAGGACAGGCAAGTGGCTACACCTTC. The V and J segments used are TRBV7-2 and TRBJ1-2; 7 junctional bases match TRBD1. CDR1 and CDR2 were assigned from the germline V gene as SGHTA and FQGNSA. Unmatched junction bases come to 10, with V trimmed by 2 bases and J by 7 bases. The CDR3 measures 15 amino acids from cysteine to phenylalanine. The only DNA kept is the CDR3, 45 bases in frame from the first base.